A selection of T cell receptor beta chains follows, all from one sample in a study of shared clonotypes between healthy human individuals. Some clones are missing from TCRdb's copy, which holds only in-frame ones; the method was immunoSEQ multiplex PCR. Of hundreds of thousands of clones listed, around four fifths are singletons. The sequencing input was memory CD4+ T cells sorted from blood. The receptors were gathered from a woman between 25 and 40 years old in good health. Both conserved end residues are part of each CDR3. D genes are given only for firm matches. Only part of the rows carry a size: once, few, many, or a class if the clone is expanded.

CDR3aa: CASSFSLAGWPYNEQFF
CDR3nt: TGTGCCAGCAGTTTTTCCCTCGCAGGGTGGCCCTACAATGAGCAGTTCTTC
j_gene: TRBJ2-1
d_gene: .
len: 17
v_gene: TRBV27
abundance: .

CDR3aa: CASSRTGGGQPQHF
CDR3nt: TGTGCCAGCAGCCGGACAGGGGGAGGTCAGCCCCAGCATTTT
j_gene: TRBJ1-5
d_gene: TRBD1
len: 14
v_gene: TRBV7-2
abundance: many

CDR3aa: CASSFRRASGIYEQYF
CDR3nt: TGTGCCAGCAGTTTCAGACGGGCTAGTGGGATCTACGAGCAGTACTTC
j_gene: TRBJ2-7
d_gene: .
len: 16
v_gene: TRBV28
abundance: .

CDR3aa: CASSRTGATDTQYF
CDR3nt: TGTGCCAGCAGCCGGACAGGGGCAACAGATACGCAGTATTTT
j_gene: TRBJ2-3
d_gene: TRBD1
len: 14
v_gene: TRBV7-9
abundance: .

CDR3aa: CASRPGTGKGWGTEAFF
CDR3nt: TGTGCCAGCAGACCCGGGACAGGGAAGGGCTGGGGCACTGAAGCTTTCTTT
j_gene: TRBJ1-1
d_gene: TRBD1
len: 17
v_gene: TRBV28
abundance: .

CDR3aa: CASSTGALTAELFF
CDR3nt: TGTGCCAGCAGTACCGGGGCCCTCACCGCGGAGCTGTTTTTT
j_gene: TRBJ2-2
d_gene: .
len: 14
v_gene: TRBV28
abundance: once

CDR3aa: CASSMEGTHSGNTIYF
CDR3nt: TGTGCCAGTAGTATGGAAGGCACCCACTCTGGAAACACCATATATTTT
j_gene: TRBJ1-3
d_gene: .
len: 16
v_gene: TRBV19
abundance: .

CDR3aa: CASSVREGSYNEQFF
CDR3nt: TGTGCCAGCAGCGTACGCGAGGGCTCCTACAATGAGCAGTTCTTC
j_gene: TRBJ2-1
d_gene: .
len: 15
v_gene: TRBV7-2
abundance: .

CDR3aa: CASSFQETQYF
CDR3nt: TGTGCCAGCAGCTTCCAAGAGACCCAGTACTTC
j_gene: TRBJ2-5
d_gene: .
len: 11
v_gene: TRBV5-4
abundance: few

CDR3aa: CASRWTGVNSPLHF
CDR3nt: TGTGCCAGCAGATGGACAGGGGTAAATTCACCCCTCCACTTT
j_gene: TRBJ1-6
d_gene: TRBD1
len: 14
v_gene: TRBV28
abundance: .

CDR3aa: CASIPWRGRAEAFF
CDR3nt: TGTGCCAGCATTCCCTGGCGGGGGAGGGCTGAAGCTTTCTTT
j_gene: TRBJ1-1
d_gene: .
len: 14
v_gene: TRBV28
abundance: .

CDR3aa: CASSFRGTRDTEAFF
CDR3nt: TGTGCCAGCAGCTTTCGAGGAACGCGGGACACTGAAGCTTTCTTT
j_gene: TRBJ1-1
d_gene: .
len: 15
v_gene: TRBV5-5
abundance: .

CDR3aa: CASSLWDRSDNEQFF
CDR3nt: TGTGCCAGCAGCTTATGGGACCGGAGCGACAATGAGCAGTTCTTC
j_gene: TRBJ2-1
d_gene: .
len: 15
v_gene: TRBV7-8
abundance: .

CDR3aa: CAWSLQNTGELFF
CDR3nt: TGTGCCTGGAGTTTACAGAACACCGGGGAGCTGTTTTTT
j_gene: TRBJ2-2
d_gene: .
len: 13
v_gene: TRBV30
abundance: .

CDR3aa: CATGTGEQETQYF
CDR3nt: TGTGCCACCGGGACAGGGGAACAAGAGACCCAGTACTTC
j_gene: TRBJ2-5
d_gene: TRBD1
len: 13
v_gene: TRBV7-8
abundance: .

CDR3aa: CASSGGGIGSNQPQHF
CDR3nt: TGTGCCAGCAGTGGGGGAGGGATCGGTAGCAATCAGCCCCAGCATTTT
j_gene: TRBJ1-5
d_gene: .
len: 16
v_gene: TRBV2
abundance: .

CDR3aa: CASSSSAVYNEQFF
CDR3nt: TGTGCCAGCAGCTCTTCGGCCGTGTACAATGAGCAGTTCTTC
j_gene: TRBJ2-1
d_gene: .
len: 14
v_gene: TRBV7-2
abundance: .